Each of the 4 T cell receptor beta chains below was sequenced from the same sample in a study of shared clonotypes between healthy human individuals. CD45RO-negative cells were positively selected for CCR7, leaving out terminally differentiated effector memory CD45RA+ cells. The protocol was immunoSEQ multiplex PCR, while the TCRdb copy is restricted to in-frame clones and leaves out a portion. The sample has approximately 590,000 clones; 95% are singletons. Material: naive CD8+ T cells sorted from blood. The receptors derive from a woman in her 30s in good health.

The chain joins TRBV19 to TRBJ1-3, with D hard to call. Germline values: CDR1 LNHDA, CDR2 SQIVND (reference sequence). V gave up 2 bases and J gave up 0 bases, with 11 bases separating them. This CDR3 region has 16 residues. CDR3 sequence: CASSISGVPSGNTIYF. The CDR3 DNA is TGTGCCAGTAGTATAAGCGGTGTTCCCTCTGGAAACACCATATATTTT.

This clone was counted between two and nine times. V gene TRBV28 combines with J gene TRBJ2-1; D unclear. From germline, CDR1 is MDHEN and CDR2 SYDVKM. Trimming took off 5 bases at V and 8 bases at J, with 19 bases between the two ends. This CDR3 spans 15 amino acids. The chain's CDR3 is CASSPSGGFGDEQFF. For the CDR3, the DNA is TGTGCCAGCAGTCCTTCAGGTGGGTTTGGAGATGAGCAGTTCTTC.

The J gene is TRBJ2-1, the V gene TRBV27; the match to TRBD2 covers 11 bases. The junction had 17 bases not matched to a gene; V was cut back by 8 bases and J by 2 bases. The germline gives CDR1 MNHEY, CDR2 SMNVEV (reference sequence). The CDR3 loop spans 19 amino acids. The chain's CDR3 is CASGRLAGFNIITYNEQFF. DNA for the CDR3: TGTGCCAGCGGACGACTAGCGGGATTTAATATCATTACCTACAATGAGCAGTTCTTC.

V usage is TRBV11-2 and J usage is TRBJ2-1; 7 bases agree with TRBD1. From germline, CDR1 is SGHAT and CDR2 FQNNGV. The CDR3 runs 17 residues. Trimming removed 0 bases from V and 3 bases from J; junction bases left unmatched: 8. In DNA form, the CDR3 reads TGTGCCAGCAGCTTAGACTCCTCAGGGGGTTACTACAATGAGCAGTTCTTC. Translating it yields CASSLDSSGGYYNEQFF.